The clone carrying this T cell receptor (beta chain) was found many times. TCRdb processed the RT-PCR reads anew with MiXCR; each CDR3 protein has one entry. The profile covers approximately 160,000 distinct CDR3 sequences, with roughly 10% appearing a single time and around 35% taken by the ten largest. Germline trimming cut 2 bases from V and 2 bases from J; bases unmatched to any gene: 9. The CDR3 has 17 residues. The data originate from a study of response to subunit inactivated influenza vaccine. The sequences come from CD8+ T cells sorted from PBMCs, collected roughly 24 months after vaccination. The clonotype was recovered from a man between 45 and 75 years old who received an inactivated influenza vaccine. This chain uses TRBV12-3 or TRBV12-4 with TRBJ1-1, with 9 bases matching TRBD1. CDR3 coding DNA: TGTGCCAGCAGTTTATCTTTTACAGGGGGCTTTAACACTGAAGCTTTCTTT. Amino acid sequence: CASSLSFTGGFNTEAFF.